The subject of this entry is one TCR beta chain. What it binds is not known. In the PCR, 60 Vbeta and 13 Jbeta primers were used. Authors' data handling: Counted up in a later analysis, unique TCR beta chains came to about 80 million, with around 12 million shared. The protocol was immunoSEQ multiplex PCR, while the TCRdb copy is restricted to in-frame clones and leaves out a portion. V and J calls and clone size are those listed in that table; D and trimming were worked out from the DNA. The table records 100,000 to 150,000 clones, more than 15% of them present only once. The source of the sample is a study of cytomegalovirus exposure and HLA in healthy donors. Findings and limits, study-wide: A list of more than 150 TCR beta chains associated with cytomegalovirus was given. Later, an analysis found that common viral pathogens appeared to be linked with several of the most significant clusters. It was assumed in the presence/absence analyses that sequencing depth was roughly uniform across donors.

CDR1 is SGHTA, CDR2 FQGNSA, per germline. The CDR3 runs to 14 residues. V lost 3 bases to trimming and J lost 3 bases; unmatched junction nucleotides: 2. This TCR derives from a female donor in good health and CMV-seropositive. J is TRBJ2-3 and V is TRBV7-2; 8 bases line up with TRBD1. Sequenced input: PBMCs. CDR3 nucleotides: TGTGCCAGCAGCTTCAGGGGGCGAACAGATACGCAGTATTTT. Translation gives CASSFRGRTDTQYF.